This TCR beta chain came from a study of vaccination and CD4 T cells after COVID-19. CDR1 is DFQATT, CDR2 SNEGSKA, per germline (reference sequence). V dropped 7 bases and J dropped 1 base, with 7 bases sitting between them. The CDR3 covers 11 residues. Sample treatment: roughly ten-day PBMC culture with coronavirus spike peptide pools or control peptides (ViraFEST assay). Sequenced with the Oncomine TCR Beta short-read assay was DNA taken from cultured CD4+ T cells. TCRdb analysed the PCR reads with MiXCR anew, one entry per CDR3 protein. This table has about 10,000 distinct CDR3 sequences, around 59% appearing once. Comment on this clonotype: The antigen is not known.

The chain employs TRBV20-1 and TRBJ2-5; tentatively, D is TRBD2 (6 bases). The TCR was taken from a human donor who had recovered from COVID-19. The sequencing input was CD4+ T cells from blood, cultured in vitro. CDR3 DNA sequence: TGCAGTGGGGACTTCCAAGAGACCCAGTACTTC. This codes for CSGDFQETQYF.